What follows describes a single TCR beta chain. No cognate antigen has been identified for it. The record has no base qualities; no much larger clone is one base away. The library was built by means of the immunoSEQ multiplex PCR assay. The multiplex PCR relied on a mix of 60 forward primers for TCR Vbeta segments and 13 reverse primers for TCR Jbeta segments. A multiplex PCR assay on genomic DNA amplified the CDR3 region of rearranged TCR beta genes. On the Illumina HiSeq System, the amplified TCR beta libraries were sequenced as 87-base-pair reads. The authors' analysis ran thus. A later analysis counted 65 million to 90 million unique TCR beta chains across the 666 repertoires, and some 11 million of these chains were shared by at least two donors. Raw reads were error-corrected and collapsed into unique sequences by a nearest-neighbor algorithm in which closely related sequences were merged to remove PCR and sequencing errors. Alignment of CDR3 sequences to IMGT reference sequences was used to assign V, D and J gene segments. For a sequence to be retained, a match of at least six nucleotides was required to both a V gene segment and a J gene segment. A rearrangement counted as productive if the CDR3 had no stop codons and remained in frame with V and J, and every other rearrangement counted as non-productive. Following IMGT convention, CDR3 was defined as the stretch from the second conserved V-encoded cysteine up to the conserved J-encoded phenylalanine. Sequences without an unambiguous match to a single V gene segment were excluded from the earlier analysis of a few hundred of the donors. In an earlier analysis of 587 of the donors, a V segment was called functional when productive rearrangements were above 56.7%, and segregating when the standard deviation between donors exceeded 5%. A statistical classification framework was built to diagnose cytomegalovirus status from the catalog of TCR beta chain sequences. In a later analysis, TCR nucleotide sequences were compared against IMGT/GENE-DB human TR gene sequences so that V and J genes could be assigned. A later analysis assigned CDR3 sequences and most-parsimonious VDJ recombination scenarios with the TCRdist pipeline. A later analysis defined each TCR beta chain by its CDR3 amino acid sequence plus V-gene family, and excluded reads lacking a unique V-gene family. To address suspected cross-contamination and a sequencing artifact, a later analysis removed a few hundred highly shared, low-generation-probability nucleotide sequences. For each public chain, a later analysis derived a clonal expansion index from normalized ranks of inferred template counts within each repertoire. Generation probabilities in a later analysis came from a VDJ recombination model fitted to out-of-frame rearrangements, and those results were checked against IGoR. In a later analysis, hypergeometric tests were used to score TCR-TCR, TCR-HLA and TCR-CMV co-occurrence, with a repertoire-size bias correction applied to TCR pairs. False discovery rates were estimated in a later analysis by permuting HLA or CMV assignments 20 times. In a later analysis, co-occurring TCRs were grouped using DBSCAN, and TCRdist sequence similarity was added for clustering within HLA-allele-positive subsets. Co-occurrence clustering excluded repertoires with fewer than 30,000 or more than 120,000 public chains, plus five with anomalous nucleotide sharing. TCRdb mirrors the immuneACCESS table, restricted to in-frame sequences. Some clones are absent from its copies; in checked studies, under half trace to an unresolved V gene, and the reason for the others is unknown. V, J and clone size are those of that table, while D and trimming were read from the DNA. Across this sample there are roughly 74,000 clones, with around 79% seen only once. The ten largest clones take up approximately 1.6% of the sample.

This sample is part of a study of cytomegalovirus exposure and HLA in healthy donors (dated by TCRdb to about 2017). Context from the whole study: An earlier analysis of about 530 of the donors reported under 300 Gb of sequence data and 95 million to 130 million unique TCR beta sequences obtained from about 180 million T cells. Using immunosequencing, the study profiled T cell repertoires from some 670 subjects and related those repertoires to cytomegalovirus serostatus. Four to six DR-DQ haplotypes were handled as single units for association and clustering, since linkage in the cohort was strong. The number of donors typed differed by locus, with roughly 629-640 for A, B, C, DRB1 and DQB1, around 560 for DQA1, 600 to 610 for DPA1, and approximately 470 for DPB1. Along with the roughly 610-subject first cohort, a separate validation cohort of over a hundred different subjects was used. To predict cytomegalovirus infection status, the study brought together high-throughput TCR immunosequencing, statistical association of individual TCRs with disease status, and machine learning. A later genetic analysis used genome-wide SNP genotypes for about 60% of the 666 donors, treating that subset as a discovery cohort. In an earlier analysis of a few hundred of the donors, high-throughput TCR beta sequencing was used to judge whether each TCR beta V gene segment behaved as functional or pseudogenic. Among over 350 genotyped donors of the cohort, an average of around 240,000 unique TCR beta nucleotide sequences were sequenced per donor, roughly a sixth of them non-productive. The genetic ancestry cluster associated with self-reported Caucasian donors included roughly 84% of the 398 genotyped donors. Donor age, sex, ethnicity and CMV serostatus were compiled alongside the repertoire data. Every repertoire in the discovery cohort had been generated on one and the same sequencing platform. The later analysis used no new phenotypic data to find candidate immune exposures, relying instead on TCR beta sequences and their occurrence across donors. The aim of the study was to test whether cataloging public T cell receptors could identify signatures of past pathogen exposure. Roughly 300 gigabases of sequencing data and approximately 91 million unique TCR sequences made up an early release that covered several hundred HLA-typed donors. In a later analysis, previously published TCR beta repertoires from several hundred donors were re-analyzed and high-resolution HLA genotyping was added so that TCR occurrence patterns could be studied. Both class I and class II loci were covered by HLA typing, at four-digit resolution.

The paper's findings and limits, for the study overall: The cohort was sequenced for TCR beta chains only, and without alpha or paired-chain data the features that could be detected were limited. According to a later genetic analysis, donors in an Asian-associated ancestry cluster had fewer N-insertions in productive TCRs than the approximately 700-donor mean. Three of the identified cytomegalovirus-associated TCR beta chains were confirmed in vitro to be specific for cytomegalovirus antigens. A later genetic analysis associated a missense DCLRE1C variant with V-gene and J-gene trimming of TCR beta chains, and an independent cohort replicated the association. The classifier was reported to diagnose cytomegalovirus status with high specificity and sensitivity in both the original and validation cohorts. A further reported finding was that TCR beta sequences accurately predicted the HLA-A and HLA-B alleles for most subjects in the first cohort. According to a later analysis, most CMV-associated TCR beta chains appeared to be HLA-restricted, and the HLA associations seemed to be driven largely by CMV exposure. At a false discovery rate of 0.05, a later analysis linked around 15,000 TCR beta sequences to specific HLA alleles. Correlated functional status among segregating V segments might be attributable to linkage disequilibrium, but an unknown experimental factor could not be ruled out. Because some donors lacked HLA typing at each locus, the association tests relied only on the typed subset. Because counts were too low, roughly 18 rarely observed V segments, including chromosome 9 orphons, were left out of the earlier analysis of several hundred of the donors. In the study, around 160 TCR beta chains were listed as associated with cytomegalovirus. A group of highly shared sequence variants was considered likely to be a technical artifact of the sequencing pipeline. A later analysis found that TCR association rates varied across HLA loci, with DRB1 alleles showing the most associated TCRs and HLA-C alleles the fewest. In an earlier analysis of fewer than 750 of the donors, most TCR beta V segments were observed in productive rearrangements about 87% or about 30% of the time, broadly matching IMGT annotations. Assigning TCR associations to individual alleles was difficult when HLA alleles, especially DR and DQ, strongly co-occurred. For the cohort, immune exposure information was limited to CMV serostatus. Roughly uniform sequencing depth across donors was assumed in presence/absence analyses, although this assumption may not hold. In a later analysis, HLA-associated TCR beta chains showed more clonal expansion and lower generation probabilities than non-associated chains that were equally common. The authors suggested that the approach could potentially be generalized to other disease states and immunological phenotypes. In a later analysis, several top co-occurrence clusters were reported to appear linked to parvovirus B19, influenza, CMV and Epstein-Barr virus. Some IMGT-functional V segments, including TRBV6-2 and TRBV6-3, could not be distinguished by the 87-base-pair reads and were therefore excluded. Most TCR sequences were observed very rarely across donors, whereas some public TCRs were present in many individuals.

According to the germline V gene (reference sequence), CDR1 reads SEHNR and CDR2 reads FQNEAQ. Trimming at the junction amounts to 3 bases on V and 1 base on J, and the germline ends lie 10 bases apart. The CDR3 runs 15 amino acids, cysteine and phenylalanine included. Only the CDR3 region is kept as DNA, spanning 45 bases read in frame from base 1. In total, 630 or so healthy bone marrow donors made up the cohort. All cohort members were sampled while nominally healthy, although unrecorded immune exposures were likely present. The donor tested CMV seronegative, placing the donor among the 350 to 400 seronegative members of the cohort. Each donor provided a peripheral blood sample, and peripheral blood mononuclear cells were used for TCR beta sequencing. The Qiagen DNeasy Blood Extraction Kit was used to extract genomic DNA from the blood cell samples.

The chain is assembled from TRBV7-9 and TRBJ2-4, and possibly TRBD2, on 6 matching bases. The sample comprised PBMCs. The source is a man aged 40-55 years in good health and CMV-seronegative. For the CDR3, the sequence is CASSFGGAAKNIQYF. Read as DNA, the sequence is TGTGCCAGCAGCTTCGGAGGGGCGGCCAAAAACATTCAGTACTTC.